These T cell receptor beta chains were read from a single sample in a study of human T cells and chemical hapten exposure. TCRdb reanalysed the RACE reads using MiXCR and keeps one entry per CDR3 protein. The sample includes 60,000 to 90,000 distinct CDR3 sequences, about 9.2% of them seen just once. Sequenced sample: whole blood. These receptors originate from a female donor in good health. Some clones in this sample may be carry-over from other donors' samples. The conserved cysteine and the conserved F or W are not part of the CDR3 here. D genes are given only for firm matches.

J | D | V | CDR3
TRBJ2-2 | NA | TRBV29-1 | SAYSGPHTGELF
TRBJ2-1 | NA | TRBV7-2 | ASNPVLVREQF
TRBJ1-4 | NA | TRBV4-2 | ASSQVALQSGEKLF
TRBJ1-5 | NA | TRBV12-3/TRBV12-4 | ASSSRTRSIYSNQPQH
TRBJ1-3 | NA | TRBV7-2 | ASSLTGGLGGNTIY
TRBJ1-1 | NA | TRBV3-1 | ASSQGRGRGTEAF
TRBJ1-2 | NA | TRBV2 | ASSEALGGTDYGYT
TRBJ1-1 | TRBD1 | TRBV5-1 | ASSYTTGGVMGTEAF
TRBJ1-1 | NA | TRBV6-2/TRBV6-3 | ASSYGQWNTEAF
TRBJ2-7 | NA | TRBV11-3 | ASSLGGNLYEQY
TRBJ2-3 | TRBD2 | TRBV20-1 | SAPPPLAGIYTDTQY
TRBJ2-7 | TRBD2 | TRBV5-1 | ASSLLGGSYEQY
TRBJ2-1 | NA | TRBV20-1 | SAREEAPDEQF
TRBJ1-1 | TRBD1 | TRBV5-1 | ASSKSTATGDTEAF